These T cell receptor beta chains were read from a single sample in a study of blood T cell repertoires in COVID-19. Sequencing was performed with immunoSEQ multiplex PCR; in TCRdb, only in-frame clones are kept and a portion is missing. The table has around 400,000 clones, approximately 89% seen once. The sequenced material came from PBMCs or T cells enriched from blood (not recorded which). Receptors were obtained from a woman between 40 and 50 years old who had been exposed to COVID-19. Both conserved end residues are part of each CDR3. Each record gives: J gene, V gene, D gene, clone size, CDR3 DNA, CDR3 protein. The D gene is left open where the match is weak. Expanded clones are given a class, and other clones once, few, many or no size at all.

>TRBJ1-4|TRBV3-1/TRBV3-2|-|-
TGTGCCAGCAGCCAACACACCTTTCCTAATGAAAAACTGTTTTTT
CASSQHTFPNEKLFF
>TRBJ2-2|TRBV19|-|-
TGTGCCAGTAGTGACAGAGCAAAAATCACCGGGGAGCTGTTTTTT
CASSDRAKITGELFF
>TRBJ1-2|TRBV7-9|-|-
TGTGCCAGCAGCTTAAATGAGTATGGCTACACCTTC
CASSLNEYGYTF
>TRBJ1-5|TRBV27|TRBD1|-
TGTGCCAGCAGTTTACGGGGACAGGACTATCAGCCCCAGCATTTT
CASSLRGQDYQPQHF
>TRBJ1-2|TRBV28|TRBD1|-
TGTGCCAGCAGTTCCCCAGGGGGCCCCACCCGCTCCTATGGCTACACCTTC
CASSSPGGPTRSYGYTF
>TRBJ2-3|TRBV19|-|-
TGTGCCAGTAGTATTTCCGGCGGGGGCACAGATACGCAGTATTTT
CASSISGGGTDTQYF
>TRBJ2-2|TRBV6-5|-|-
TGTGCCAGCAGTCAGGTGACAACGAACACCGGGGAGCTGTTTTTT
CASSQVTTNTGELFF
>TRBJ1-2|TRBV24-1|-|-
TGTGCCACCAGTGATCGGGGGGACGGTGGCTACACCTTC
CATSDRGDGGYTF
>TRBJ2-5|TRBV11-3|-|once
TGTGCCAGTTCGGGGACACTACGCCAAGAGACCCAGTACTTC
CASSGTLRQETQYF
>TRBJ1-1|TRBV5-4|TRBD1|-
TGTGCCAGCAGTCACGACAGGGAGTCTGAAGCTTTCTTT
CASSHDRESEAFF
>TRBJ1-4|TRBV5-1|-|-
TGCGCCAGCAGCTTGGAGTCAGGTTCGTTTGAAAAACTGTTTTTT
CASSLESGSFEKLFF
>TRBJ1-2|TRBV27|-|-
TGTGCCAGCAGTCGTACATTCAGGGGCGGGCATGGCTACACCTTC
CASSRTFRGGHGYTF
>TRBJ1-6|TRBV27|TRBD1|-
TGTGCCAGCAGTTTACAGGGACAGGGTGGATCACCCCTCCACTTT
CASSLQGQGGSPLHF
>TRBJ1-1|TRBV30|-|-
TGTGCCTGGAGTGTACTTCATGGCACTGAAGCTTTCTTT
CAWSVLHGTEAFF
>TRBJ1-2|TRBV27|-|-
TGTGCCAGCAGTTTAGACAGACGTTATGGCTACACCTTC
CASSLDRRYGYTF
>TRBJ1-2|TRBV27|TRBD1|-
TGTGCCAGCAGTTCGGGGTGGGGACAGGGGGCGAGGGACTATGGCTACACCTTC
CASSSGWGQGARDYGYTF
>TRBJ2-1|TRBV11-3|TRBD2|-
TGTGCCAGCAGCTTGGGACTAGCCTCCTACAATGAGCAGTTCTTC
CASSLGLASYNEQFF
>TRBJ1-6|TRBV19|-|-
TGTGCCAGTAGTATCGTGAAGGGAGTTAGCAATTCACCCCTCCACTTT
CASSIVKGVSNSPLHF
>TRBJ2-2|TRBV9|TRBD1|-
TGTGCCAGCAGCGTAGATACAGGGGGTGGAACCGGGGAGCTGTTTTTT
CASSVDTGGGTGELFF
>TRBJ1-1|TRBV12-3/TRBV12-4|TRBD1|-
TGTGCCAGCACTCAGGGGGCTGGAACTGAAGCTTTCTTT
CASTQGAGTEAFF